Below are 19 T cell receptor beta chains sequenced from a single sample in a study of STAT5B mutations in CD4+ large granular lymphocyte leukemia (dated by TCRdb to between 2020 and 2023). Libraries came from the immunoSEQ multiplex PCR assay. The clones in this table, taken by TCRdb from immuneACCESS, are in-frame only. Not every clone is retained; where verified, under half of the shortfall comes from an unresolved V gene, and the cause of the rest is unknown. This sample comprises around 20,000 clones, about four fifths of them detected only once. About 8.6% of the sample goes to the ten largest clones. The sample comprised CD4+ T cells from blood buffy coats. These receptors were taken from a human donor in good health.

In DNA, the CDR3 is TGTGCCAGTAGTATCAACCGAGGAGGGGAGCAGTACTTC. Its translation: CASSINRGGEQYF. V usage is TRBV19 and J usage is TRBJ2-7; a weak D match, TRBD2 (6 bases). With 3 bases removed from V and 7 bases from J, the gap between germline ends came to 13 bases. The V gene's germline CDR1 is LNHDA and CDR2 SQIVND (reference sequence). The CDR3 runs 13 residues. The full variable domain, with the rest looked up from reference TRBV19 and TRBJ2-7, is DGGITQSPKYLFRKEGQNVTLSCEQNLNHDAMYWYRQDPGQGLRLIYYSQIVNDFQKGDIAEGYSVSREKKESFPLTVTSAQKNPTAFYLCASSINRGGEQYFGPGTRLTVT.

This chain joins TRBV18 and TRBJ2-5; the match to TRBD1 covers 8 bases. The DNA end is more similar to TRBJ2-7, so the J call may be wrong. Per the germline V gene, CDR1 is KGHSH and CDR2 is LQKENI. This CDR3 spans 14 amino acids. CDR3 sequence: CASSPLGQAYEQYF. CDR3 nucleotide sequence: TGTGCCAGCTCACCACTGGGACAGGCCTACGAGCAGTACTTC.

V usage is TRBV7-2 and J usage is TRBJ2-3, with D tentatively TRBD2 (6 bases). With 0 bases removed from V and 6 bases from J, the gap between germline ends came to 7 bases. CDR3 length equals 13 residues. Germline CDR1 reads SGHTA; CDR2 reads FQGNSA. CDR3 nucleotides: TGTGCCAGCAGCTTAGCGCGGGGTGATACGCAGTATTTT. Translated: CASSLARGDTQYF.

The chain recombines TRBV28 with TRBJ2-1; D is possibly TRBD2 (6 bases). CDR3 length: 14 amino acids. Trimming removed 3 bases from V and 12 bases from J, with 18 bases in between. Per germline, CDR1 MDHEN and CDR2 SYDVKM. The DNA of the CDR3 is TGTGCCAGCAGTTTCCCACTTGCGGGGTTTGGGCAGTTCTTC. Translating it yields CASSFPLAGFGQFF.

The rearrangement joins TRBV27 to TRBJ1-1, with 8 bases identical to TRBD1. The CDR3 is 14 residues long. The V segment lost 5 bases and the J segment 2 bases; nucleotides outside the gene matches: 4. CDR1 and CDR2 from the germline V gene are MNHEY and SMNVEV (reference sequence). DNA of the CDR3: TGTGCCAGCAGTAGGGACAGGAGCAACACTGAAGCTTTCTTT. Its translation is CASSRDRSNTEAFF.

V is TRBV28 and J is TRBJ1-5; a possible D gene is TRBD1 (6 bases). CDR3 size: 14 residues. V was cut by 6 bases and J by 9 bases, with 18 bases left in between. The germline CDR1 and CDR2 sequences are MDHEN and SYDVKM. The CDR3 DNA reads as TGTGCCAGCAGGGATGGGACATTCGAGCGGCCCCAGCATTTT. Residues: CASRDGTFERPQHF.

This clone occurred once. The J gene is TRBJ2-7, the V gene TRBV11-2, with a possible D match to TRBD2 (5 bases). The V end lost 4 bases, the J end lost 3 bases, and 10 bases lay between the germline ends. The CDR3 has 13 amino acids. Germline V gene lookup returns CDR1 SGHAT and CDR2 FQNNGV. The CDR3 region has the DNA TGTGCCAGCAGCTATAAAGAGGGCTACGAGCAGTACTTC. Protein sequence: CASSYKEGYEQYF.

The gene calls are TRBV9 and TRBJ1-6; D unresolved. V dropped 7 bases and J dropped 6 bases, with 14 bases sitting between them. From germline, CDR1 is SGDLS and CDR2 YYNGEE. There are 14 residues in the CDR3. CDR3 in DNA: TGTGCCAGCGGACCGAGACGGGTTAATTCACCCCTCCACTTT. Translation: CASGPRRVNSPLHF.

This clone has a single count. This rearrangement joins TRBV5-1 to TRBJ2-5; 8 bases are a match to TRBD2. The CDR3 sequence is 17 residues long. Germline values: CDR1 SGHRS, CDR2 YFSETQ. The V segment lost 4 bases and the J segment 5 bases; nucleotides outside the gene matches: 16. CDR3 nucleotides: TGCGCCAGCAGCCCTAACTCGGGGGGGCGGGGGCAGGAGACCCAGTACTTC. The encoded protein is CASSPNSGGRGQETQYF.

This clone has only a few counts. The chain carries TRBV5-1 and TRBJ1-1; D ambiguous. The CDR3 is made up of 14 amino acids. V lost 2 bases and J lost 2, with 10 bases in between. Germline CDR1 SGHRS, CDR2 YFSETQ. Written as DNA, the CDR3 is TGCGCCAGCAGCTTTGACATCCCCAACACTGAAGCTTTCTTT. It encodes CASSFDIPNTEAFF.

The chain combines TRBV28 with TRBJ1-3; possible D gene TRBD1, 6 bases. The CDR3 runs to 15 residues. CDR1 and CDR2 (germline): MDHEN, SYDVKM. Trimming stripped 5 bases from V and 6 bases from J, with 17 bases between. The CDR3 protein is CASSSRDNRENTIYF. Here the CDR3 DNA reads TGTGCCAGCAGTAGCCGGGACAACCGAGAAAACACCATATATTTT. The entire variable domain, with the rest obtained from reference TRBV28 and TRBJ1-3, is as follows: DVKVTQSSRYLVKRTGEKVFLECVQDMDHENMFWYRQDPGLGLRLIYFSYDVKMKEKGDIPEGYSVSREKKERFSLILESASTNQTSMYLCASSSRDNRENTIYFGEGSWLTVV.

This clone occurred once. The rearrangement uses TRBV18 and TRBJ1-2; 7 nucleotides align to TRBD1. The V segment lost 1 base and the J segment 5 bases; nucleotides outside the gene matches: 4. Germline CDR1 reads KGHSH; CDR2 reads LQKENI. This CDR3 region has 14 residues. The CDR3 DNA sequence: TGTGCCAGCTCACCACAGGGGGCGGTTTATGGCTACACCTTC. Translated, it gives CASSPQGAVYGYTF.

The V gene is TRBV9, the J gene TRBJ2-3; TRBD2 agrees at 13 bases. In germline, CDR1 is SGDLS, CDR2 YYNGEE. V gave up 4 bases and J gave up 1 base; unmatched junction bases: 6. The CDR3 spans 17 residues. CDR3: CASSWTSGGTRTDTQYF. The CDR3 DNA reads TGTGCCAGCAGCTGGACTAGCGGGGGAACTCGCACAGATACGCAGTATTTT.

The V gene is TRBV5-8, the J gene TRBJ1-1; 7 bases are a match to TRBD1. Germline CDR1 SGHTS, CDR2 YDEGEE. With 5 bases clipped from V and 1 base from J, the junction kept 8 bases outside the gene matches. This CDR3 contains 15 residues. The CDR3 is CASRDPRGENTEAFF. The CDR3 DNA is TGTGCCAGCAGGGACCCCAGGGGGGAGAACACTGAAGCTTTCTTT.

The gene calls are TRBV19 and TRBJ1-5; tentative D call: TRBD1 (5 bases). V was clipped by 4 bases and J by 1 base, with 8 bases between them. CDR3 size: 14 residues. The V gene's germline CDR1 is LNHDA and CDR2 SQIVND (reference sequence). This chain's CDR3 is CASSNRGSNQPQHF. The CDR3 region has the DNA TGTGCCAGTAGTAACCGGGGGAGCAATCAGCCCCAGCATTTT.

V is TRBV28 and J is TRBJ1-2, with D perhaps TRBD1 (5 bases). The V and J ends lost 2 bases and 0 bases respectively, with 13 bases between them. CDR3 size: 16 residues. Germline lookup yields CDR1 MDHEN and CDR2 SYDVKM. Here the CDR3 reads CASSLLGGPSNYGYTF. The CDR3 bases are TGTGCCAGCAGTTTACTGGGGGGTCCCTCTAACTATGGCTACACCTTC.

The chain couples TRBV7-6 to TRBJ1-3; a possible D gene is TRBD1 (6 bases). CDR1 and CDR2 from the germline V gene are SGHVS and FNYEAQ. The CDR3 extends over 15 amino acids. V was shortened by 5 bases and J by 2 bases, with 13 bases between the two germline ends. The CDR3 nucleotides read TGTGCCAGCAGCCTACACCCAGGGGCTGGAAACACCATATATTTT. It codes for CASSLHPGAGNTIYF. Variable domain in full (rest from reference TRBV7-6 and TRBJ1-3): GAGVSQSPRYKVTKRGQDVALRCDPISGHVSLYWYRQALGQGPEFLTYFNYEAQQDKSGLPNDRFSAERPEGSISTLTIQRTEQRDSAMYRCASSLHPGAGNTIYFGEGSWLTVV.

The CDR3 region is CASSQRVGEYEQYF. The CDR3 DNA is TGCGCCAGCAGCCAACGGGTCGGAGAATACGAGCAGTACTTC. The chain employs TRBV4-3 and TRBJ2-7; D call uncertain. Trimming shortened V by 2 bases and J by 4 bases, and 12 bases separated the two germline ends. CDR3 length equals 14 residues. CDR1 and CDR2 (germline): LGHNA, YSLEER.

CDR3 region: CATSTVGTSGTDTQYF. DNA for the CDR3: TGTGCCACCAGCACAGTAGGGACTAGCGGGACTGATACGCAGTATTTT. The chain combines TRBV15 with TRBJ2-3; TRBD2 matches at 13 bases. The V gene's germline CDR1 is LNHNV and CDR2 YYDKDF (reference sequence). The CDR3 totals 16 residues. V shed 4 bases, J shed 6 bases, and the junction held 7 bases outside the gene matches.